Below are 14 T cell receptor beta chains sequenced from a single sample in a study of blood T cell repertoires in COVID-19. TCRdb keeps only in-frame clones here, not all; method: immunoSEQ multiplex PCR. This sample has about 200,000 clones; around nine tenths occur once, and the top ten carry roughly 6.2%. The sample comprised peripheral blood. The receptors originated from a man aged 60-69 years who had recovered from COVID-19.

The rearrangement uses TRBV11-2 and TRBJ1-5; D is possibly TRBD1 (6 bases). The germline gives CDR1 SGHAT, CDR2 FQNNGV. The CDR3 consists of 14 residues. The ends were cut back, 0 bases at V and 7 bases at J, with 10 bases in the middle. CDR3 nucleotide sequence: TGTGCCAGCAGCTTAGACAGGCAGGGGCAGCCCCAGCATTTT. Amino acid sequence: CASSLDRQGQPQHF.

The DNA for the CDR3 is TGTGCCAGCAGCCTCCGACTAGCGGGGGGGCCTGAGACCCAGTACTTC. As protein: CASSLRLAGGPETQYF. The V and J genes are TRBV13 and TRBJ2-5, with TRBD2 matching over 14 bases. Germline assignment: CDR1 PRHDT and CDR2 FYEKMQ (reference sequence). Trimming removed 5 bases from V and 5 bases from J; junction bases left unmatched: 7. This CDR3 is 16 amino acids long.

CDR3 DNA sequence: TGTGCCAGCAGTCTGGACTCCAGCTCCTACAATGAGCAGTTCTTC. It is translated as CASSLDSSSYNEQFF. This chain links TRBV5-4 with TRBJ2-1; tentative D call: TRBD2 (5 bases). Trimming removed 5 bases at V and 0 bases at J, with 12 bases between. The CDR3 consists of 15 residues. The germline V gene encodes CDR1 SGHNT and CDR2 YYREEE (reference sequence).

The chain couples TRBV9 to TRBJ2-4, with 10 positions matching TRBD1. Germline-derived CDR1 and CDR2 are SGDLS and YYNGEE. The CDR3 is 15 residues long. J was trimmed by 5 bases and V by 5 bases; bases with no gene match: 7. For the CDR3, the DNA is TGTGCCAGCAGTGGACAGGGGGATGGACAAAACATTCAGTACTTC. Translating gives CASSGQGDGQNIQYF.

The chain employs TRBV9 and TRBJ2-2; tentative D call: TRBD1 (6 bases). Trimming shortened V by 4 bases and J by 2 bases, and 18 bases separated the two germline ends. CDR1 and CDR2 (germline): SGDLS, YYNGEE. This CDR3 is 17 amino acids long. The CDR3 reads CASSTFLGTHNTGELFF. The CDR3 region has the DNA TGTGCCAGCAGCACTTTTTTAGGGACACATAACACCGGGGAGCTGTTTTTT.

The rearrangement joins TRBV9 to TRBJ2-3; 8 positions agree with TRBD2. The V gene's germline CDR1 is SGDLS and CDR2 YYNGEE. Trimming at V came to 2 bases and at J to 2 bases, leaving 10 bases not matched to a gene. The CDR3 is 17 amino acids. The CDR3 spells CASSVGRLANDTDTQYF. The CDR3 coding sequence is TGTGCCAGCAGCGTTGGGAGACTAGCGAATGACACAGATACGCAGTATTTT.

This chain uses TRBV19 with TRBJ2-3, with D tentatively TRBD1 (5 bases). CDR3 length: 14 amino acids. The germline V gene encodes CDR1 LNHDA and CDR2 SQIVND (reference sequence). V was cut by 1 base and J by 2 bases, with 7 bases left in between. The CDR3 DNA reads as TGTGCCAGTAGTATAGGGGGCTACACAGATACGCAGTATTTT. Translation gives CASSIGGYTDTQYF. The full variable domain, completed using reference TRBV19 and TRBJ2-3, is DGGITQSPKYLFRKEGQNVTLSCEQNLNHDAMYWYRQDPGQGLRLIYYSQIVNDFQKGDIAEGYSVSREKKESFPLTVTSAQKNPTAFYLCASSIGGYTDTQYFGPGTRLTVL.

J is TRBJ1-2 and V is TRBV5-4; possibly TRBD1 for D (6 bases). The CDR3 covers 14 residues. V lost 4 bases, J lost 8 bases, and 18 bases lay in between. Germline-derived CDR1 and CDR2 are SGHNT and YYREEE (reference sequence). CDR3 nucleotides: TGTGCCAGCAGCCCCTTACAGGGCACGGGGGGCTACACCTTC. Amino acid sequence: CASSPLQGTGGYTF. Complete variable domain (other parts from reference TRBV5-4 and TRBJ1-2): ETGVTQSPTHLIKTRGQQVTLRCSSQSGHNTVSWYQQALGQGPQFIFQYYREEENGRGNFPPRFSGLQFPNYSSELNVNALELDDSALYLCASSPLQGTGGYTFGSGTRLTVV.

The chain recombines TRBV4-1 with TRBJ2-3; D is perhaps TRBD2 (5 bases). Germline CDR1 and CDR2: MGHRA and YSYEKL. Trimming shortened V by 0 bases and J by 2 bases, and 12 bases separated the two germline ends. The CDR3 extends over 16 amino acids. CDR3 loop: CASSQEGSGTTDTQYF. DNA for the CDR3: TGCGCCAGCAGCCAAGAAGGAAGCGGTACCACAGATACGCAGTATTTT.

V usage is TRBV28 and J usage is TRBJ1-4, with D perhaps TRBD1 (6 bases). CDR3 size: 15 residues. Deletions cut 3 bases from V and 8 bases from J, with 16 bases between. Germline assignment: CDR1 MDHEN and CDR2 SYDVKM. CDR3 amino acids: CASSLFSSGEEKLFF. The CDR3 DNA reads TGTGCCAGCAGTTTGTTCTCGTCAGGGGAGGAAAAACTGTTTTTT.

The V gene is TRBV27, the J gene TRBJ2-7, with a weak D call TRBD2 (8 bases). Trimming shortened V by 4 bases and J by 5 bases, and 30 bases separated the two germline ends. Germline V lookup: CDR1 MNHEY, CDR2 SMNVEV (reference sequence). The CDR3 contains 19 residues. The CDR3: CASSSRTGNDGTRTHEQYF. The CDR3, as DNA: TGTGCCAGCAGTTCACGGACAGGAAACGATGGGACTAGAACTCACGAGCAGTACTTC.

This clone showed up just a few times. This chain links TRBV27 with TRBJ2-2; 10 positions match TRBD1. V shed 5 bases and J 8 bases; nucleotides not matched to a gene: 8. There are 15 residues in the CDR3. Per germline, CDR1 MNHEY and CDR2 SMNVEV (reference sequence). This chain's CDR3 is CASSHWGQGLGELFF. The CDR3, as DNA: TGTGCCAGCAGTCATTGGGGACAGGGGCTAGGGGAGCTGTTTTTT.

The genes are TRBV7-8 and TRBJ1-5; D gene uncertain. Germline loops: CDR1 SGHVS, CDR2 FQNEAQ. V lost 5 bases and J 0 bases, leaving 14 bases between the germline ends. CDR3 size: 16 residues. The CDR3: CASSLRAGDSNQPQHF. CDR3 nucleotide sequence: TGTGCCAGCAGCCTTAGGGCCGGGGATAGCAATCAGCCCCAGCATTTT.

The genes are TRBV9 and TRBJ1-1; D unresolved. Germline CDR1 SGDLS, CDR2 YYNGEE. Trimming took off 1 base at V and 1 base at J, with 8 bases between the two ends. This CDR3 has 14 residues. Here the CDR3 DNA reads TGTGCCAGCAGCGTAATTAATAGGAACACTGAAGCTTTCTTT. Protein sequence: CASSVINRNTEAFF.